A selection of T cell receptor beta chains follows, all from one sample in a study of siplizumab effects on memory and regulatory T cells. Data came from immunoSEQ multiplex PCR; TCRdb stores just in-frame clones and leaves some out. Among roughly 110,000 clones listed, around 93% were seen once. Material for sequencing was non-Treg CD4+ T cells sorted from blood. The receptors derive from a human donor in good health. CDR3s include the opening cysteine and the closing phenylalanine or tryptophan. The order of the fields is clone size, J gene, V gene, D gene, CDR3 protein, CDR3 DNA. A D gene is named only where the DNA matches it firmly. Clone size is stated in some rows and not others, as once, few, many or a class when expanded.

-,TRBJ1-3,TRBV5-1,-,CASCLDLSVGNTIYF,TGCGCCAGTTGTCTGGATCTAAGTGTGGGAAACACCATATATTTT
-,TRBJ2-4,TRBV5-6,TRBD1,CASSPSGQALRNIQYF,TGTGCCAGCAGCCCCTCCGGACAGGCCCTCAGAAACATTCAGTACTTC
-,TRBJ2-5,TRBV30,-,CAWIRQGTKNQETQYF,TGTGCCTGGATCCGACAGGGGACTAAAAACCAAGAGACCCAGTACTTC
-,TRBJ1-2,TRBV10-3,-,CAISEGQSHRYGYTF,TGTGCCATCAGTGAGGGGCAGAGCCACCGATATGGCTACACCTTC
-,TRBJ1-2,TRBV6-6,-,CASRRLNYGYTF,TGTGCCTCCCGCAGGCTTAACTATGGCTACACCTTC
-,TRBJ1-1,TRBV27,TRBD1,CASSTGGQQRAEAFF,TGTGCCAGCAGTACGGGGGGACAGCAAAGAGCTGAAGCTTTCTTT
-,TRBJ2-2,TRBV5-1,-,CASSLLAFTGELFF,TGCGCCAGCAGCTTACTAGCTTTCACCGGGGAGCTGTTTTTT
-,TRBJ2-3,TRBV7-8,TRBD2,CASSLPLLAGGKPSTDTQYF,TGTGCCAGCAGCTTGCCTCTGCTAGCGGGGGGCAAACCTAGCACAGATACGCAGTATTTT
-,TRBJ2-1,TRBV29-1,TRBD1,CSVTNRDRVGDEQFF,TGCAGCGTTACCAACCGGGACAGGGTGGGCGATGAGCAGTTCTTC
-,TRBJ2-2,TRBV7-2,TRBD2,CASSPGLAGGLGELFF,TGTGCCAGCAGCCCAGGACTAGCGGGGGGGCTTGGGGAGCTGTTTTTT
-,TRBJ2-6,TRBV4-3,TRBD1,CASNRGSSSGANVLTF,TGCGCCAGCAACAGGGGGTCTAGCTCTGGGGCCAACGTCCTGACTTTC
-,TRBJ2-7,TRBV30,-,CAFAIQTPYEQYF,TGTGCCTTCGCTATCCAAACCCCCTACGAGCAGTACTTC
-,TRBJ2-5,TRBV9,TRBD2,CASSVDGAGGKETQYF,TGTGCCAGCAGCGTAGATGGAGCGGGGGGGAAAGAGACCCAGTACTTC
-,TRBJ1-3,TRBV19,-,CASSMGGNTIYF,TGTGCCAGTAGTATGGGCGGAAACACCATATATTTT
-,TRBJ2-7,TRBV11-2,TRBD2,CASSSLAGGPGEQYF,TGTGCCAGCAGCTCACTAGCGGGGGGGCCCGGCGAGCAGTACTTC
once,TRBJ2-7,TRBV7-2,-,CASSPQGGEISYEQYF,TGTGCCAGCAGCCCGCAGGGCGGGGAAATCTCCTACGAGCAGTACTTC
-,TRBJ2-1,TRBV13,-,CASSPTTFNYSYNEQFF,TGTGCCAGCAGCCCGACGACGTTTAACTACTCCTACAATGAGCAGTTCTTC
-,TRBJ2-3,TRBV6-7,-,CASSYSTEVPPDTQYF,TGTGCCAGCAGTTACTCGACAGAAGTTCCCCCAGATACGCAGTATTTT
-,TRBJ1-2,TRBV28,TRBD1,CASRAGVGDSYGYTF,TGTGCCAGCAGAGCGGGGGTCGGGGACAGCTATGGCTACACCTTC
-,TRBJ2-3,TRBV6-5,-,CASSYSAGPMADTQYF,TGTGCCAGCAGTTACTCGGCGGGCCCGATGGCAGATACGCAGTATTTT
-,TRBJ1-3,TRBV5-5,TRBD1,CASRGQTSGNTIYF,TGTGCCAGCAGGGGACAGACCTCTGGAAACACCATATATTTT
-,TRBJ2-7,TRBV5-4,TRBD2,CASSPASGGYAYEQYF,TGTGCCAGCAGCCCGGCGAGCGGGGGGTATGCCTACGAGCAGTACTTC
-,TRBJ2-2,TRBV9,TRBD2,CASSVSGGASTGELFF,TGTGCCAGCAGCGTTAGCGGGGGAGCCTCAACCGGGGAGCTGTTTTTT
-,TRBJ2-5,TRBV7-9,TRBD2,CASSLASAGEETQYF,TGTGCCAGCAGCTTAGCGTCGGCGGGGGAAGAGACCCAGTACTTC
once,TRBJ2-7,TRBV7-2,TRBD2,CASSFASGGAEQYF,TGTGCCAGCAGCTTCGCTAGCGGGGGGGCCGAGCAGTACTTC
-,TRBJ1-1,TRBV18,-,CASSPTASTEAFF,TGTGCCAGCTCACCAACAGCAAGCACCGAAGCTTTCTTT
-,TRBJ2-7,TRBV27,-,CASSPRRHYEQYF,TGTGCCAGCAGTCCTCGGAGACATTACGAGCAGTACTTC
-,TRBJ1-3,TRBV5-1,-,CASSLSYRSGTGNTIYF,TGCGCCAGCAGCTTATCCTATCGGTCAGGAACTGGAAACACCATATATTTT
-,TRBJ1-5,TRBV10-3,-,CAISPSGTLNQPQHF,TGTGCCATCAGTCCGTCCGGGACCTTAAATCAGCCCCAGCATTTT
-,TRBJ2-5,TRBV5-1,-,CASSFTGPRGKETQYF,TGCGCCAGCAGCTTCACCGGGCCAAGGGGTAAAGAGACCCAGTACTTC
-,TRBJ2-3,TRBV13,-,CASSQGWSPGGSFVDTQYF,TGTGCCAGCAGCCAAGGTTGGTCCCCGGGGGGCTCCTTCGTTGATACGCAGTATTTT
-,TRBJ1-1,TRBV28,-,CASKPIWGRRGNTEAFF,TGTGCCAGCAAACCTATCTGGGGGCGCCGAGGGAACACTGAAGCTTTCTTT
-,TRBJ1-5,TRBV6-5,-,CASSYRTGNQPQHF,TGTGCCAGCAGTTACCGAACAGGGAATCAGCCCCAGCATTTT
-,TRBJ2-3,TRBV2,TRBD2,CASSPRGGQGDTQYF,TGTGCCAGCAGTCCTCGGGGGGGCCAGGGAGATACGCAGTATTTT
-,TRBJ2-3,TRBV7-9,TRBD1,CASSFSGTGGSDTQYF,TGTGCCAGCAGCTTCAGCGGGACAGGGGGCTCAGATACGCAGTATTTT
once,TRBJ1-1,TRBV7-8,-,CASSLAQGVWNTEAFF,TGTGCCAGCAGCTTAGCACAGGGCGTATGGAACACTGAAGCTTTCTTT
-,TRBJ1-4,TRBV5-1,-,CASSLWPTNEKLFF,TGCGCCAGCAGCTTATGGCCAACTAATGAAAAACTGTTTTTT
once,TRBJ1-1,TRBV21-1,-,CASSKGCRGPDTEAFF,TGTGCCAGCAGCAAAGGTTGCAGGGGGCCAGACACTGAAGCTTTCTTT
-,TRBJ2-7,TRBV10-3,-,CAIRDSGTQSYEQYF,TGTGCCATCAGAGATTCCGGGACTCAGTCCTACGAGCAGTACTTC
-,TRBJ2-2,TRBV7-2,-,CASSLVRGTGELFF,TGTGCCAGCAGCTTAGTCAGAGGGACCGGGGAGCTGTTTTTT